Described below is a single T cell receptor (beta chain) sequence and its context. The antigen is undetermined. The data originate from a study of CD8+ T cells in alopecia areata. Turning to the study itself: A 6-month period off drug followed tofacitinib, which lasted 6 to 18 months. Whole-study findings and limits: One nonresponder makes the tie between baseline CD8+ expansion and response uncertain. Higher clonality and more expanded CD8+ clones appeared in lesional than normal scalp.

Treatment denoted: oral pan-JAK inhibitor, 5-10 mg twice daily. RNA was extracted and reverse transcribed into cDNA as the sequencing template. TCRdb's copy holds only in-frame clones and misses some; the assay was immunoSEQ multiplex PCR. Among approximately 150,000 clones listed, roughly 63% were seen once. The sequencing here drew on CD4+ T cells sorted from blood, taken between weeks 55 and 65, from a patient treated with tofacitinib. The receptor's source is a human donor with alopecia areata.

In DNA, the CDR3 is TGTGCCAGCAGGTTAGGAAGCACTGAAGCTTTCTTT. Translated: CASRLGSTEAFF. This chain uses TRBV6-5 with TRBJ1-1; D is uncertain. Per the germline V gene, CDR1 is MNHEY and CDR2 is SVGAGI. This CDR3 region has 12 residues. Between the trimmed V and J ends, which lost 6 bases and 4 bases, there was a span of 9 bases.